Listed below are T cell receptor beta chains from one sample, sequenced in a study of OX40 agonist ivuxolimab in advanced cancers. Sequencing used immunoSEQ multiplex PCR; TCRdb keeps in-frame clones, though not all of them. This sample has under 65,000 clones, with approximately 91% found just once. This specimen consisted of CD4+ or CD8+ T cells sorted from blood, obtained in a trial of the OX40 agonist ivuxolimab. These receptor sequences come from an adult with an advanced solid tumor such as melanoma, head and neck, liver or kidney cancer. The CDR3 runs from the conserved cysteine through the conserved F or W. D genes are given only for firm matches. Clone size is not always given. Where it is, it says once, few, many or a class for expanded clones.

CASSLNRPGSDIQYF | TGTGCCAGCAGCTTAAACCGGCCAGGGTCGGACATTCAGTACTTC | NA | TRBV7-9 | NA | TRBJ2-4
CASRGQGYAKLFF | TGTGCCAGCAGGGGACAGGGCTACGCAAAACTGTTTTTT | NA | TRBV2 | TRBD1 | TRBJ1-4
CASSIGTGDFGANVLTF | TGTGCCAGCAGCATTGGGACAGGGGATTTTGGGGCCAACGTCCTGACTTTC | once | TRBV7-3 | TRBD1 | TRBJ2-6
CASSLTSGSPETQYF | TGTGCCAGCAGTTTGACTAGCGGGAGTCCAGAGACCCAGTACTTC | NA | TRBV6-1 | TRBD2 | TRBJ2-5
CASRPTGGASYEQYF | TGTGCCAGCAGGCCGACAGGGGGCGCTTCCTACGAGCAGTACTTC | NA | TRBV28 | TRBD1 | TRBJ2-7
CASRGLAGGDEQFF | TGTGCCAGCAGGGGACTAGCGGGAGGGGATGAGCAGTTCTTC | NA | TRBV2 | TRBD2 | TRBJ2-1
CASSPRVGEDEKLFF | TGCGCCAGCAGTCCAAGGGTAGGGGAGGATGAAAAACTGTTTTTT | NA | TRBV4-3 | NA | TRBJ1-4
CASSLAGGPVEQFF | TGTGCCAGCAGCTTAGCGGGAGGGCCTGTTGAGCAGTTCTTC | NA | TRBV7-3 | TRBD2 | TRBJ2-1
CASSLTTVTGSYEQYF | TGTGCCAGCAGTTTAACCACCGTGACAGGCTCCTACGAGCAGTACTTC | NA | TRBV27 | NA | TRBJ2-7
CASRTGGNYGYTF | TGTGCCAGTAGGACCGGGGGAAACTATGGCTACACCTTC | NA | TRBV19 | NA | TRBJ1-2
CASSPRGGPGTGELFF | TGTGCCAGCAGCCCAAGGGGAGGGCCGGGCACCGGGGAGCTGTTTTTT | NA | TRBV7-3 | TRBD2 | TRBJ2-2
CASTEQSTYNEQFF | TGCGCCAGCACTGAACAGAGCACCTACAATGAGCAGTTCTTC | NA | TRBV5-1 | NA | TRBJ2-1
CASSMGRLRGGQPQHF | TGTGCCAGTAGTATGGGACGCCTTAGGGGGGGTCAGCCCCAGCATTTT | medium-sized | TRBV19 | NA | TRBJ1-5
CASSPREDQPQHF | TGTGCCAGCTCACCACGGGAAGATCAGCCCCAGCATTTT | few | TRBV18 | NA | TRBJ1-5
CASSYSSGGLGSEQYF | TGTGCCAGCAGTTACTCCTCAGGGGGTCTCGGTTCCGAGCAGTACTTC | NA | TRBV6-5 | TRBD1 | TRBJ2-7
CASTKPGRGDREQFF | TGTGCCAGCACCAAACCTGGGCGGGGGGATCGAGAGCAGTTCTTC | NA | TRBV6-5 | TRBD2 | TRBJ2-1